This T cell receptor beta chain came from a study of T cell responses to AZD1222 COVID-19 vaccine. Of note for this clone: The antigen is undetermined.

Second doses that came at about 4 or about 12 weeks were put together. Repertoires were generated with immunoSEQ multiplex PCR, while TCRdb's copy carries only in-frame clones and drops some. The profile shows around 170,000 clones, 85% to 90% of them singletons. V lost 5 bases and J lost 5, with 19 bases in between. Germline V CDR1 and CDR2: MNHEY, SMNVEV (reference sequence). The CDR3 totals 16 residues. Study-wide points: At 160-218 and 743-854, vaccine-associated CD4 TCRs were dominant, and they spanned spike. Spike-specific TCR depth and breadth grew after two AZD1222 doses. Clonal diversity was possibly underestimated; the donors were predominantly white British and more often female.

Material: peripheral blood, obtained 28 days after the second AZD1222 dose. The clonotype was recovered from an adult who received the AZD1222 COVID-19 vaccine. The chain links TRBV27 to TRBJ2-1, with D perhaps assigned TRBD1 or TRBD2 (5 bases each). The CDR3 DNA sequence: TGTGCCAGCAGTCCATCCGGGACCTATGCCAACAATGAGCAGTTCTTC. Amino acid sequence: CASSPSGTYANNEQFF.